This entry describes one T cell receptor beta chain. In this sample, this clonotype turned up a few times. Its antigen remains unidentified. Base quality data are lacking; no much larger clone is found one base away. The trim is 6 bases for V and 2 bases for J, with a gap of 13 bases between the germline ends. From the cysteine up to the phenylalanine, the CDR3 has a length of 14 residues. Left in the record is the CDR3 DNA by itself, 42 bases read in frame from the first base. The germline V gene provides CDR1 MNHEY and CDR2 SVGEGT. This entry comes from a study of response to subunit inactivated influenza vaccine (dated by TCRdb to the late 2010s). As for the study more broadly: Deep quantitative T cell receptor repertoire profiling was used in the study to track responses to a trivalent subunit inactivated influenza vaccine.

The library was generated by RT-PCR. The run used an Illumina HiSeq 2500. Starting from the raw public reads, TCRdb applied fastp trimming at Q25, assembled clones with MiXCR and retained in-frame beta chains. Every distinct CDR3 protein forms one entry, paired with its most common genes and DNA. In this sample the table shows hundreds of thousands of distinct CDR3 sequences, around 25% of which occur a single time. Approximately 2% of the sample comes from the top ten. Overall study results and their limits: According to the authors, only a limited number of new T cells may be recruited by each seasonal influenza vaccination.

The chain is assembled from TRBV6-2 or TRBV6-3 and TRBJ2-5, with no reliable assignment of the D segment. The sample was CD4+ T cells sorted from PBMCs, taken about 5 days after vaccination. This receptor was obtained from a man in his forties or fifties who received an inactivated influenza vaccine. Donor details come from another sample of the same person, matched by shared clones. The DNA reads TGTGCCAGCAGGAGACCCAATACACAAGAGACCCAGTACTTC. Translated, it reads CASRRPNTQETQYF.